These 8 T cell receptor beta chains came from one sample sequenced in a study of shared clonotypes between healthy human individuals. Naive CD8 populations comprised CD45RO-negative cells positively selected for CCR7, excluding terminally differentiated effector memory CD45RA+ cells. The method was immunoSEQ multiplex PCR; TCRdb's version includes in-frame clones alone and lacks a portion of them. This sample has 560,000 or so clones; about 96% occur once, and the top ten carry 0.095% to 0.13%. The specimen sequenced was naive CD8+ T cells sorted from blood. These receptors all stem from a woman aged 25 to 39 in good health.

This chain uses TRBV5-1 with TRBJ2-1, with D unresolved. V was cut by 4 bases and J by 4 bases, with 15 bases left in between. From germline, CDR1 is SGHRS and CDR2 YFSETQ. The CDR3 runs 15 residues. The CDR3 sequence: CASSTDSGPYNEQFF. CDR3 DNA: TGCGCCAGCAGCACAGACTCGGGTCCGTACAATGAGCAGTTCTTC. Full variable domain (rest looked up from reference TRBV5-1 and TRBJ2-1): KAGVTQTPRYLIKTRGQQVTLSCSPISGHRSVSWYQQTPGQGLQFLFEYFSETQRNKGNFPGRFSGRQFSNSRSEMNVSTLELGDSALYLCASSTDSGPYNEQFFGPGTRLTVL.

The chain combines TRBV28 with TRBJ1-2; D is unresolved. CDR3 size: 13 residues. V was clipped by 4 bases and J by 6 bases, with 12 bases between them. CDR1 is MDHEN and CDR2 is SYDVKM in the germline V gene. DNA for the CDR3: TGTGCCAGCAGTTATCTACCCCGGCATGGCTACACCTTC. Its translation is CASSYLPRHGYTF.

The J gene is TRBJ2-1, the V gene TRBV11-2, with D possibly TRBD1 on 6 matching bases. Trimming pared 0 bases from V and 8 bases from J, leaving 23 bases between. This CDR3 is built from 18 residues. Germline V gene sequence: CDR1 SGHAT, CDR2 FQNNGV. The CDR3 sequence is CASSLERYQGTGWDEQFF. Here the CDR3 DNA reads TGTGCCAGCAGCTTAGAACGATATCAGGGGACCGGTTGGGATGAGCAGTTCTTC.

About this clone itself: At one of its ends the junction is not consistent with the germline gene, which may arise from a read error. This chain uses TRBV13 with TRBJ1-1; D gene unclear. There are 13 residues in the CDR3. CDR1 and CDR2 (germline): PRHDT, FYEKMQ (reference sequence). CDR3 in DNA: TGTGCCAGCAGCTCGGGAATTAACATTGAAGCTTTCTTT. It encodes CASSSGINIEAFF.

The rearrangement joins TRBV6-1 to TRBJ1-1, with TRBD1 as a possible D gene (6 bases). The CDR3 spans 14 residues. Trimming stripped 8 bases from V and 3 bases from J, with 16 bases between. Germline CDR1 is MNHNS and CDR2 is SASEGT. The CDR3 spells CASGRWGRDTEAFF. The CDR3 nucleotides read TGTGCCAGCGGCCGCTGGGGGCGCGACACTGAAGCTTTCTTT.

The rearrangement uses TRBV25-1 and TRBJ2-1; 11 bases are a match to TRBD2. V shed 7 bases, J shed 8 bases, and the junction held 10 bases outside the gene matches. CDR1 is MGHDK and CDR2 is SYGVNS in the germline V gene. This CDR3 spans 15 amino acids. This chain's CDR3 is CASNLLAGEGDEQFF. CDR3 bases: TGTGCCAGCAACCTACTAGCGGGAGAAGGGGATGAGCAGTTCTTC.

Note on this clone: Other DNA sequences from this sample encode an identical CDR3 as well. The chain joins TRBV14 to TRBJ2-7; 10 nucleotides align to TRBD1. The CDR3 has 14 residues. Losses at the gene ends were 3 bases for V and 4 bases for J; bases not matched to a gene: 3. Germline CDR1 reads SGHDN; CDR2 reads FVKESK. The CDR3 nucleotides read TGTGCCAGCAGCCAGGGACAGGGGCGATACGAGCAGTACTTC. It is translated as CASSQGQGRYEQYF. Variable domain in full (rest from reference TRBV14 and TRBJ2-7): EAGVTQFPSHSVIEKGQTVTLRCDPISGHDNLYWYRRVMGKEIKFLLHFVKESKQDESGMPNNRFLAERTGGTYSTLKVQPAELEDSGVYFCASSQGQGRYEQYFGPGTRLTVT.

This chain joins TRBV27 and TRBJ2-7; D might be TRBD1 (6 bases). CDR3 length equals 14 residues. Germline CDR1 and CDR2: MNHEY and SMNVEV (reference sequence). The V end lost 6 bases, the J end lost 0 bases, and 12 bases lay between the germline ends. The CDR3 DNA is TGTGCCAGCAGCCCCGGACAGAACTCCTACGAGCAGTACTTC. It is translated as CASSPGQNSYEQYF.